This TCR beta chain was identified during a study of blood T cell repertoires in COVID-19. Study at large: The origin of the acute and convalescent COVID-19 samples was the United States, Italy and Spain. The analysed material was cDNA or gDNA that came from T cells, B-cell-depleted T cells, or PBMCs.

It was during active infection that Seattle patients were enrolled and then longitudinally followed. The CDR3 consists of 13 residues. Germline V gene lookup returns CDR1 ENHRY and CDR2 SYGVKD. Trimming stripped 0 bases from V and 1 base from J, with 4 bases between. Original analysis: Using reference gene primer amplification, nucleated cell counts were estimated. Data came from immunoSEQ multiplex PCR; TCRdb stores just in-frame clones and leaves some out. That table is the source of V, J and clone size, and D and trimming were worked out from the DNA. The data hold about 230,000 clones, with more than 75% observed a single time.

The source of this sequence is a man aged 45-65 years with COVID-19, enrolled during active disease. Material for sequencing was peripheral blood. V and J are TRBV10-3 and TRBJ2-7; D gene ambiguous. This CDR3 reads CAISESRSYEQYF. CDR3 nucleotide sequence: TGTGCCATCAGTGAGTCGAGGTCCTACGAGCAGTACTTC.